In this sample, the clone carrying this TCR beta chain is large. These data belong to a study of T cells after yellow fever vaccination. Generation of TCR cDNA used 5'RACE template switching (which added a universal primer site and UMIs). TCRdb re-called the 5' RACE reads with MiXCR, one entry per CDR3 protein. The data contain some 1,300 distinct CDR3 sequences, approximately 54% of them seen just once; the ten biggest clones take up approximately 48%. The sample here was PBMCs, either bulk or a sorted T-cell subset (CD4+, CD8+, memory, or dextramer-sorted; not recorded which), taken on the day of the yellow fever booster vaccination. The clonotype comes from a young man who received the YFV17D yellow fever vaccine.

The CDR3 bases are TGCAGCGTTGAAGACCCGGGACTCCCGGACCCCACAGATACGCAGTATTTT. Protein product: CSVEDPGLPDPTDTQYF. The V call is TRBV29-1, the J call TRBJ2-3; maybe TRBD2 (6 bases). V was cut by 0 bases and J by 2 bases, with 18 bases left in between. The germline V gene has CDR1 SQVTM and CDR2 ANQGSEA. The CDR3 runs to 17 residues.